Detailed here is one T cell receptor beta chain. This sample stems from a study of control samples from healthy donors and cancer patients. Germline loops: CDR1 MNHNY, CDR2 SVGAGI (reference sequence). The CDR3 is 16 residues long. Trimming cost V 2 bases and J 1 base; bases outside gene matches: 4. Assay: immunoSEQ multiplex PCR; the TCRdb copy retains only in-frame clones and omits some. The sample contains about 180,000 clones, 90% of which appear only once. Sequenced sample: blood. The TCR originated in a woman aged 45-60 years in good health. The genes are TRBV6-6 and TRBJ2-5, with 10 bases lining up with TRBD1. DNA for the CDR3: TGTGCCAGCAGTTACACGGGGACAGGGGCCCAAGAGACCCAGTACTTC. It translates to CASSYTGTGAQETQYF.